A selection of T cell receptor beta chains follows, all from one sample in a study of OX40 agonist ivuxolimab in advanced cancers. Data came from immunoSEQ multiplex PCR; TCRdb stores just in-frame clones and leaves some out. The sample shows around 99,000 clones, 90% of them seen only once. This sample comprised CD4+ or CD8+ T cells sorted from blood, obtained in a trial of the OX40 agonist ivuxolimab. The origin of the receptors is an adult with an advanced solid tumor such as melanoma, head and neck, liver or kidney cancer. The CDR3 runs from the conserved cysteine through the conserved F or W. D genes are given only for firm matches. The listing skips clone size in some rows; elsewhere it reads once, few, many or a size class.

size	J	D	V	DNA	CDR3
-	TRBJ1-4	-	TRBV11-2	TGTGCCAGCACTTATGAAAAACTGTTTTTT	CASTYEKLFF
-	TRBJ2-7	TRBD2	TRBV28	TGTGCCAGCAGTTTTGGTCGAGGACTAGCGGCTTACGAGCAGTACTTC	CASSFGRGLAAYEQYF
-	TRBJ2-3	-	TRBV28	TGTGCCAGCAGCCCTCTCGGCAGGGCGGTCACAGATACGCAGTATTTT	CASSPLGRAVTDTQYF
once	TRBJ2-3	TRBD2	TRBV19	TGTGCCAGTACCAATTTAGCGGGGGCTAGCACAGATACGCAGTATTTT	CASTNLAGASTDTQYF
-	TRBJ2-7	TRBD2	TRBV9	TGTGCCAGCAGCCCTAGCGGGAGGGCCTACGAGCAGTACTTC	CASSPSGRAYEQYF
-	TRBJ2-3	TRBD2	TRBV5-1	TGCGCCAGCAGCTTGACCCGACTAGCGGCCACTAGCACAGATACGCAGTATTTT	CASSLTRLAATSTDTQYF
-	TRBJ1-5	-	TRBV19	TGTGCCAGTAGTATAACCGGGGGGCAGGGGCAGCCCCAGCATTTT	CASSITGGQGQPQHF
-	TRBJ2-1	-	TRBV2	TGTGCCAGCAGTGAAGTTGGGGTAGGAGATAATGAGCAGTTCTTC	CASSEVGVGDNEQFF
-	TRBJ2-7	TRBD1	TRBV7-3	TGTGCCAGCAGCTTAACAGGGGACAGGTACGAGCAGTACTTC	CASSLTGDRYEQYF
-	TRBJ2-1	TRBD2	TRBV6-1	TGTGCCAGCAGTGTGGCTAGCGGGACCACGGATGAGCAGTTCTTC	CASSVASGTTDEQFF
-	TRBJ1-4	-	TRBV19	TGTGCCAGTTTGAACATGTTTGGGGCTAATGAAAAACTGTTTTTT	CASLNMFGANEKLFF
-	TRBJ2-6	-	TRBV5-1	TGCGCCAGCAGCTTGGGGCAGCGGCGTACTCGCTCTGGGGCCAACGTCCTGACTTTC	CASSLGQRRTRSGANVLTF
-	TRBJ1-1	TRBD1	TRBV29-1	TGCAGCGTTGAAGGCTTTACGGGACAGAAAGCTTTCTTT	CSVEGFTGQKAFF
-	TRBJ2-2	TRBD1	TRBV7-7	TGTGCCAGCAGCCCCAGGACAGGATCGGGCGGGGAGCTGTTTTTT	CASSPRTGSGGELFF
-	TRBJ2-1	-	TRBV7-8	TGTGCCAGCAGACCCACAGGGAGCTCCTACAATGAGCAGTTCTTC	CASRPTGSSYNEQFF
-	TRBJ1-6	TRBD1	TRBV30	TGTGCCTGGAGTTCGGGGGACAGGAAGAATTCACCCCTCCACTTT	CAWSSGDRKNSPLHF
once	TRBJ1-2	-	TRBV10-3	TGTGCCATCAGTGAGTCAATAGGGGGTACAAACTATGGCTACACCTTC	CAISESIGGTNYGYTF
-	TRBJ1-4	-	TRBV6-1	TGTGCCTCCGTCGGGGGTGGGAATGAAAAACTGTTTTTT	CASVGGGNEKLFF
-	TRBJ1-1	-	TRBV19	TGTGCCAGTAGTATGACCCTCGCACAGGGACGGGCTTTCTTT	CASSMTLAQGRAFF
-	TRBJ2-1	-	TRBV6-4	TGTGCCAGCAGTGACTCGTGGAGGGTTAGGAGTGAGCAGTTCTTC	CASSDSWRVRSEQFF
-	TRBJ1-2	-	TRBV5-1	TGCGCCAGCAGCTTGGACGGTGGGGGAGGCTACACCTTC	CASSLDGGGGYTF
-	TRBJ1-2	-	TRBV6-6	TGTGCCAGCAGTCCTGGGACAAACTATGGCTACACCTTC	CASSPGTNYGYTF
-	TRBJ2-3	TRBD2	TRBV2	TGTGCCAGCATGCAGACTAGCGCAGATACGCAGTATTTT	CASMQTSADTQYF